This T cell receptor beta chain was obtained from a study of OX40 agonist ivuxolimab in advanced cancers. The ends were cut back, 5 bases at V and 8 bases at J, with 16 bases in the middle. The CDR3 covers 14 residues. Germline CDR1 is LNHDA and CDR2 is SQIVND (reference sequence). In the case of this clone: No antigen is known for it.

Study-wide results and limits: Among the nonresponders, some also had low normalized T-cell clonal expansion.

Some clones are missing from TCRdb's copy, which holds only in-frame ones; the method was immunoSEQ multiplex PCR. Of 80,000 to 95,000 clones listed, 87% are singletons. This TCR was recovered from an adult with an advanced solid tumor such as melanoma, head and neck, liver or kidney cancer. The sequences come from CD4+ or CD8+ T cells sorted from blood, collected in a trial of the OX40 agonist ivuxolimab. The chain has TRBV19 and TRBJ1-5, with D tentatively TRBD1 (5 bases). The DNA for the CDR3 is TGTGCCAGTAGTCCTCCGGGACGGCGTGAGCCCCAGCATTTT. Its protein product is CASSPPGRREPQHF.